The TCR beta chain under discussion was sequenced for a study of T cell responses to AZD1222 COVID-19 vaccine. Profiled with immunoSEQ multiplex PCR; TCRdb holds only in-frame clones, not every one. The sample shows 85,000 to 90,000 clones, about 90% of them seen only once. The V gene's germline CDR1 is KGHSH and CDR2 LQKENI. The CDR3 totals 16 residues. The V and J ends lost 3 bases and 2 bases, in that order; junction bases with no gene match: 4. The V and J genes are TRBV18 and TRBJ2-5; 12 bases agree with TRBD2. This clonotype was sampled from an adult in good health. The sample here was peripheral blood, taken on day 0 of MenACWY control vaccination. The CDR3 protein is CASSPRTSGIQETQYF. The CDR3 bases are TGTGCCAGCTCACCCAGGACTAGCGGGATTCAAGAGACCCAGTACTTC.